The 26 T cell receptor beta chains reported below all come from one sample, sequenced in a study of T-cell memory formation after mild COVID-19. TCRdb passed the 5' RACE reads through MiXCR, listing each CDR3 protein once. The table shows about 390,000 distinct CDR3 sequences, with approximately 15% occurring only once. Material: PBMCs or a T cell subset sorted from them (not recorded which). Receptors originate from a man younger than 35 who had mild COVID-19 (a few samples of this study predate the infection). Cell type and time point are not known.

The chain employs TRBV27 and TRBJ2-4; no firm D call. CDR1 and CDR2 (germline): MNHEY, SMNVEV (reference sequence). The ends were cut back, 7 bases at V and 3 bases at J, with 4 bases in the middle. The CDR3 spans 11 residues. The CDR3, as DNA: TGTGCCAGCATAAGCAAAAACATTCAGTACTTC. Its translation is CASISKNIQYF.

In its sample, this clonotype was seen a few times. This chain connects TRBV7-9 to TRBJ1-3; D unresolved. The CDR3 has 14 amino acids. Germline assignment: CDR1 SEHNR and CDR2 FQNEAQ (reference sequence). Trimming pared 2 bases from V and 6 bases from J, leaving 11 bases between. The CDR3 nucleotides are TGTGCCAGCAGCTTATCGATACAGACAAACACCATATATTTT. Its translation is CASSLSIQTNTIYF.

In this sample, this clonotype turned up a few times. As DNA, the CDR3 is TGTGCCAGCAGCCCGCTTGATCAGCCCCAGCATTTT. Protein: CASSPLDQPQHF. V gene TRBV7-6 combines with J gene TRBJ1-5; D ambiguous. The CDR3 has 12 residues. CDR1 is SGHVS, CDR2 FNYEAQ, per germline. Trimming pared 5 bases from V and 5 bases from J, leaving 7 bases between.

This clonotype was seen only a few times. The chain links TRBV9 to TRBJ1-5; D might be TRBD1 (5 bases). The germline V gene encodes CDR1 SGDLS and CDR2 YYNGEE. The CDR3 has 15 residues. Trimming removed 4 bases at V and 3 bases at J, with 14 bases between. CDR3 amino acids: CASSHSGTDNQPQHF. The CDR3 DNA is TGTGCCAGCAGCCACTCCGGGACCGACAATCAGCCCCAGCATTTT.

This rearrangement joins TRBV20-1 to TRBJ2-7; TRBD1 agrees at 8 bases. This CDR3 region has 13 residues. Trimming at V came to 6 bases and at J to 2 bases, leaving 6 bases not matched to a gene. The V gene's germline CDR1 is DFQATT and CDR2 SNEGSKA (reference sequence). The CDR3 reads CSAPGTGAYEQYF. Written as DNA, the CDR3 is TGCAGTGCCCCCGGGACAGGAGCCTACGAGCAGTACTTC.

As DNA, the CDR3 is TGTGCCAGCAGTTTGGGGGACAGGCTAGACGCTGAAGCTTTCTTT. The encoded protein is CASSLGDRLDAEAFF. The chain joins TRBV27 to TRBJ1-1; 8 bases fit TRBD1. CDR3 length: 15 residues. Germline CDR1 reads MNHEY; CDR2 reads SMNVEV (reference sequence). V was pared by 3 bases and J by 6 bases, with 9 bases of the junction left unmatched.

This clonotype was seen more than once but under ten times. DNA of the CDR3: TGCAGTGCTAGAGAGGCACCAGATAACTATAATTCACCCCTCCACTTT. Its translation is CSAREAPDNYNSPLHF. The J gene is TRBJ1-6, the V gene TRBV20-1; D not resolved. Germline values: CDR1 DFQATT, CDR2 SNEGSKA (reference sequence). This CDR3 has 16 amino acids. V was clipped by 0 bases and J by 3 bases, with 12 bases between them.

This sequence joins TRBV4-1 and TRBJ2-7, with no clear D. This CDR3 has 12 amino acids. Germline V gives CDR1 MGHRA, CDR2 YSYEKL. The ends were cut back, 4 bases at V and 8 bases at J, with 12 bases in the middle. CDR3 sequence reads: CASSRKDGQQYF. CDR3 coding DNA: TGCGCCAGCAGCCGCAAAGACGGTCAGCAGTACTTC.

This clonotype was seen a handful of times. This sequence joins TRBV14 and TRBJ2-2; the match to TRBD1 covers 9 bases. With 4 bases clipped from V and 4 bases from J, the junction kept 4 bases outside the gene matches. This CDR3 region has 15 residues. Looked up from germline, CDR1 is SGHDN and CDR2 is FVKESK. This CDR3 is CASSRGQGITGELFF. CDR3 DNA: TGTGCCAGCAGCCGGGGACAGGGCATCACCGGGGAGCTGTTTTTT.

This clonotype was seen a handful of times. The gene calls are TRBV11-2 and TRBJ2-5, with D possibly TRBD1 on 6 matching bases. The CDR3 runs to 16 residues. Germline assignment: CDR1 SGHAT and CDR2 FQNNGV. V dropped 1 base and J dropped 5 bases, with 17 bases sitting between them. CDR3 sequence (DNA): TGTGCCAGCAGCTTAGGTGCTAGGGGGATTGGGGAGACCCAGTACTTC. Residues: CASSLGARGIGETQYF.

V is TRBV20-1 and J is TRBJ1-2; a possible D gene is TRBD1 (6 bases). Germline V lookup: CDR1 DFQATT, CDR2 SNEGSKA (reference sequence). V was shortened by 2 bases and J by 2 bases, with 9 bases between the two germline ends. The CDR3 length is 13 residues. CDR3: CSARTDRNYGYTF. The CDR3 DNA reads as TGCAGTGCTAGAACGGACAGAAACTATGGCTACACCTTC.

This chain links TRBV4-2 with TRBJ2-1, with TRBD1 matching over 8 bases. V lost 4 bases, J lost 6 bases, and 8 bases stayed unmatched. The CDR3 is 15 amino acids. Germline V CDR1 and CDR2: LGHNA, YNFKEQ. CDR3 region: CASSPLGDRSNEQFF. The DNA of the CDR3 is TGTGCCAGCAGCCCTTTAGGGGACAGGTCCAATGAGCAGTTCTTC.

This clonotype occurred a few times. The chain is built from TRBV10-3 and TRBJ2-3, with D perhaps matching TRBD1 (6 bases). The germline gives CDR1 ENHRY, CDR2 SYGVKD. The CDR3 is 13 residues long. The germline V and J ends were trimmed by 7 bases and 5 bases, with 13 bases remaining between them. The CDR3 region is CAIKGGRVDTQYF. For the CDR3, the DNA is TGTGCCATCAAAGGGGGACGGGTAGATACGCAGTATTTT.

There are a few counts of this clonotype. The chain couples TRBV7-2 to TRBJ2-3; D gene ambiguous. Per the germline V gene, CDR1 is SGHTA and CDR2 is FQGNSA. Trimming removed 5 bases from V and 6 bases from J, with 9 bases in between. CDR3 size: 12 residues. The DNA for the CDR3 is TGTGCCAGCAGCCCCCCTTTGGATACGCAGTATTTT. It yields the protein CASSPPLDTQYF.

This clonotype turned up a few times. The genes are TRBV9 and TRBJ1-1, with D perhaps matching TRBD1 (6 bases). The V end was cut by 4 bases, the J end by 4 bases, with 20 bases between. The CDR3 sequence is 16 residues long. The V gene's germline CDR1 is SGDLS and CDR2 YYNGEE. This CDR3 reads CASSPRLSGVGTEAFF. The CDR3, as DNA: TGTGCCAGCAGCCCCCGCCTTTCAGGGGTCGGCACTGAAGCTTTCTTT.

There are a few counts of this clonotype. This chain connects TRBV5-4 to TRBJ2-7; 15 nucleotides match TRBD2. CDR3 length equals 17 residues. The ends lost 5 bases at V and 2 bases at J; junction bases unmatched: 8. Germline V gene data show CDR1 as SGHNT and CDR2 as YYREEE (reference sequence). CDR3 nucleotides: TGTGCCAGCAGTCCCGGGACTAGCGGGGGGCTTACCTACGAGCAGTACTTC. Protein product: CASSPGTSGGLTYEQYF.

This clonotype was counted a few times. The rearrangement links TRBV9 to TRBJ2-2; D unresolved. Germline CDR1 SGDLS, CDR2 YYNGEE. CDR3 length: 14 residues. Trimming stripped 0 bases from V and 7 bases from J, with 10 bases between. CDR3 bases: TGTGCCAGCAGCGTAGTATCGACGGACGGGGAGCTGTTTTTT. Translation: CASSVVSTDGELFF.

This clonotype occurred a few times. The chain carries TRBV2 and TRBJ2-7, with TRBD2 matching over 8 bases. Per germline, CDR1 SNHLY and CDR2 FYNNEI. This CDR3 has 16 amino acids. The ends lost 6 bases at V and 5 bases at J; junction bases unmatched: 15. DNA for the CDR3: TGTGCCAGCAGGGGATCCCTCCGGGGGGGAAAAAACGAGCAGTACGTC. Its translation is CASRGSLRGGKNEQYV.

The table lists this clonotype with many counts. The rearrangement links TRBV12-3 or TRBV12-4 to TRBJ2-5, with 11 nucleotides matching TRBD2. This CDR3 has 14 residues. After removal of 3 bases from V and 3 bases from J, the junction contained 0 bases not matched to a gene. CDR3 bases: TGTGCCAGCAGTTTTAGCGGGGGGGAAGAGACCCAGTACTTC. Protein product: CASSFSGGEETQYF.

The chain's CDR3 is CASSPGERLYNEQFF. Written as DNA, the CDR3 is TGTGCCAGCAGCCCTGGGGAGCGACTATACAATGAGCAGTTCTTC. The rearrangement joins TRBV9 to TRBJ2-1; D might be TRBD2 (5 bases). From germline, CDR1 is SGDLS and CDR2 YYNGEE. CDR3 size: 15 residues. V was trimmed by 4 bases and J by 4 bases, leaving 15 bases between them. The variable domain in full, with the rest retrieved from reference TRBV9 and TRBJ2-1, is DSGVTQTPKHLITATGQRVTLRCSPRSGDLSVYWYQQSLDQGLQFLIQYYNGEERAKGNILERFSAQQFPDLHSELNLSSLELGDSALYFCASSPGERLYNEQFFGPGTRLTVL.

This chain links TRBV4-3 with TRBJ2-7; D perhaps matches TRBD1 (6 bases). Germline CDR1 reads LGHNA; CDR2 reads YSLEER. V lost 0 bases to trimming and J lost 3 bases, with 12 bases between them. CDR3 length equals 15 residues. The CDR3 DNA reads TGCGCCAGCAGCCAAGATGGGGGACATCACTACGAGCAGTACGTC. Its protein product is CASSQDGGHHYEQYV.

This clonotype showed up just a few times. The rearrangement uses TRBV25-1 and TRBJ2-3; 7 bases are a match to TRBD2. The CDR3 runs to 14 residues. The V and J ends lost 3 bases and 10 bases, in that order; junction bases with no gene match: 10. CDR1 and CDR2 from the germline V gene are MGHDK and SYGVNS. The CDR3 nucleotides are TGTGCCAGCAGTGAGGCCCTTTCAGGGAGGGCGCAGTATTTT. Its translation is CASSEALSGRAQYF.

A few counts support this clonotype. The J gene is TRBJ1-1, the V gene TRBV7-9; D call uncertain. This CDR3 has 15 amino acids. V lost 5 bases and J lost 0, with 13 bases in between. Looked up from germline, CDR1 is SEHNR and CDR2 is FQNEAQ (reference sequence). CDR3 bases: TGTGCCAGCAGCCCAAGGCGGACCATGAACACTGAAGCTTTCTTT. Translating gives CASSPRRTMNTEAFF.

This clonotype has more than one count but fewer than ten. The genes are TRBV9 and TRBJ2-7; 10 bases agree with TRBD1. The germline V gene encodes CDR1 SGDLS and CDR2 YYNGEE. This CDR3 comprises 19 residues. J gave up 0 bases and V 4 bases, and 16 bases lay outside the gene matches. The CDR3 DNA reads TGTGCCAGCAGCCCCTCATGGGGACAGGGGACTGAAGGCTCCTACGAGCAGTACTTC. Protein: CASSPSWGQGTEGSYEQYF.

This clonotype was counted once. The V and J genes are TRBV2 and TRBJ1-1, with D tentatively TRBD1 (6 bases). Looked up from germline, CDR1 is SNHLY and CDR2 is FYNNEI. Between the trimmed V and J ends, which lost 5 bases and 8 bases, there was a span of 15 bases. The CDR3 sequence is 13 residues long. The CDR3 DNA reads TGTGCCAGCAGTAAAAGACAGGTTAGGGAAGCTTTCTTT. Encoded protein: CASSKRQVREAFF.

This clonotype has more than one count but fewer than ten. The V and J genes are TRBV20-1 and TRBJ2-1; D is unclear. This CDR3 has 15 amino acids. The ends were cut back, 0 bases at V and 6 bases at J, with 15 bases in the middle. CDR1 is DFQATT and CDR2 is SNEGSKA in the germline V gene (reference sequence). CDR3 DNA sequence: TGCAGTGCTAGAGATCCGGTCAGAGCAGGCAATGAGCAGTTCTTC. It encodes CSARDPVRAGNEQFF.